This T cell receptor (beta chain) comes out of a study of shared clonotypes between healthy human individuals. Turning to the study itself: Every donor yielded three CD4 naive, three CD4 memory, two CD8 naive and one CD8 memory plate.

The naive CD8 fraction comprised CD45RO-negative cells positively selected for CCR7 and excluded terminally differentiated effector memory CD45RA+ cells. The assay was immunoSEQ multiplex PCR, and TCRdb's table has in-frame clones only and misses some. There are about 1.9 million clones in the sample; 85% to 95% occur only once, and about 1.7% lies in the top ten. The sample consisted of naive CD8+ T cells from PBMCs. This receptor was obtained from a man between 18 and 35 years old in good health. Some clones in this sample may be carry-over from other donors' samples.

In DNA form, the CDR3 reads TGTGCCAGCAGTTCTCCGGGGCGGAGCTCCTACAATGAGCAGTTCTTC. As protein: CASSSPGRSSYNEQFF. This rearrangement joins TRBV27 to TRBJ2-1; D may match TRBD1 or TRBD2 (5 bases each). This CDR3 comprises 16 residues. The V gene's germline CDR1 is MNHEY and CDR2 SMNVEV (reference sequence). Trimming removed 4 bases from V and 0 bases from J, with 13 bases in between.